This TCR beta chain was documented in a study of CD8+ T cells in alopecia areata. Study-level background: Treatment ran 6 to 18 months, with 6 months of follow-up afterward.

Sample treatment: oral pan-JAK inhibitor, 5-10 mg twice daily. The CDR3 contains 13 residues. Trimming removed 11 bases from V and 5 bases from J; junction bases left unmatched: 9. CDR1 is MDHEN, CDR2 SYDVKM, per germline. As the sequencing template, cDNA was produced by extracting RNA and reverse transcribing it. The protocol was immunoSEQ multiplex PCR, while the TCRdb copy is restricted to in-frame clones and leaves out a portion. The table includes 75,000 to 100,000 clones, just over 70% detected once. The TCR comes from a human donor with alopecia areata. This material consisted of CD8+ T cells sorted from blood, taken around week 44, from a patient treated with tofacitinib. The V call is TRBV28, the J call TRBJ2-3; 8 bases align to TRBD2. CDR3 sequence: CACIKRGLDTQYF. DNA of the CDR3: TGTGCCTGTATAAAGCGGGGGCTAGATACGCAGTATTTT.